This T cell receptor beta chain was captured by sequencing in a study of blood T cell repertoires in COVID-19. At the level of the study: The United States, Italy and Spain provided the acute and convalescent COVID-19 samples. T cells, B-cell-depleted T cells, or PBMCs provided the cDNA or gDNA that served as material.

This CDR3 contains 14 residues. The trim removed 8 bases at V and 3 bases at J, leaving 8 bases unmatched. The V gene's germline CDR1 is KGHSH and CDR2 LQKENI. Original methodology: Scientists estimated how many nucleated cells there were by amplifying reference gene primers. Sequencing used immunoSEQ multiplex PCR; TCRdb keeps in-frame clones, though not all of them. Clone size and the V and J calls come from that table; the DNA yielded D and trimming. Here the sample spans 140,000 to 150,000 clones, over 70% being singletons. The rearrangement uses TRBV18 and TRBJ2-3, with 7 bases identical to TRBD2. The sequenced sample consisted of peripheral blood. The receptor's source is a man aged 65-85 years who had recovered from COVID-19. CDR3 protein: CASHKGRGTDTQYF. Written as DNA, the CDR3 is TGTGCCAGCCATAAAGGGAGGGGAACAGATACGCAGTATTTT.